One and the same sample provided the 25 T cell receptor beta chains below, sequenced in a study of blood T cell repertoires in COVID-19. Data came from immunoSEQ multiplex PCR; TCRdb stores just in-frame clones and leaves some out. The sample records hundreds of thousands of clones, around 89% being singletons. Specimen: PBMCs or T cells enriched from blood (not recorded which). All receptors derive from a man aged 25 to 40 who had recovered from COVID-19.

This sequence joins TRBV5-6 and TRBJ2-7; 7 bases are shared with TRBD1. The J segment lost 2 bases and the V segment lost 5 bases, leaving 7 bases of the junction unmatched. CDR3 length: 14 residues. CDR1 is SGHDT, CDR2 YYEEEE, per germline. Written as DNA, the CDR3 is TGTGCCAGCAGTACCTACAGGGGAGCCTACGAGCAGTACTTC. Residues: CASSTYRGAYEQYF.

The rearrangement joins TRBV27 to TRBJ1-2; 7 positions agree with TRBD1. Germline CDR1 reads MNHEY; CDR2 reads SMNVEV (reference sequence). Trimming at V came to 6 bases and at J to 3 bases, leaving 7 bases not matched to a gene. The CDR3 extends over 14 amino acids. The CDR3 loop is CASRGTGQHYGYTF. The DNA for the CDR3 is TGTGCCAGCAGGGGGACGGGACAGCACTATGGCTACACCTTC.

V and J are TRBV7-2 and TRBJ2-3; 10 nucleotides line up with TRBD2. The CDR3 totals 15 residues. The germline V gene encodes CDR1 SGHTA and CDR2 FQGNSA. J lost 2 bases, V lost 4 bases, and 3 bases had no gene match. The CDR3 DNA sequence: TGTGCCAGCAGCTCAAGCGGGAGGGTCACAGATACGCAGTATTTT. It codes for CASSSSGRVTDTQYF.

V usage is TRBV6-2 or TRBV6-3 and J usage is TRBJ1-2; D is perhaps TRBD1 (6 bases). The CDR3 length is 13 residues. The V end lost 2 bases, the J end lost 7 bases, and 11 bases lay between the germline ends. Germline-derived CDR1 and CDR2 are MNHEY and SVGEGT. The CDR3 here is CASSYITGTGYTF. The CDR3 nucleotides are TGTGCCAGCAGTTACATCACAGGGACTGGCTACACCTTC.

The gene calls are TRBV6-1 and TRBJ2-7, with 8 nucleotides matching TRBD1. This CDR3 is 15 amino acids long. The germline CDR1 and CDR2 sequences are MNHNS and SASEGT. Trimming removed 3 bases from V and 6 bases from J; junction bases left unmatched: 10. CDR3 bases: TGTGCCAGCAGTGACCAGGGGGCGGGCCTTTTCGAGCAGTACTTC. Amino acids: CASSDQGAGLFEQYF.

This chain joins TRBV4-1 and TRBJ1-5; D not resolved. Trimming removed 4 bases from V and 7 bases from J, with 11 bases in between. Germline V gives CDR1 MGHRA, CDR2 YSYEKL. The CDR3 extends over 13 amino acids. This CDR3 is CASSLSLSQPQHF. In DNA, the CDR3 is TGCGCCAGCAGCCTCTCCTTGAGCCAGCCCCAGCATTTT.

V is TRBV25-1 and J is TRBJ2-1; TRBD1 matches 9 bases. The CDR3 length is 15 residues. CDR1 and CDR2 from the germline V gene are MGHDK and SYGVNS. V dropped 4 bases and J dropped 4; count of bases not matched to a gene: 5. For the CDR3, the DNA is TGTGCCAGCAGTGGACAGGGGGTATCATACAATGAGCAGTTCTTC. The encoded protein is CASSGQGVSYNEQFF.

V gene TRBV10-3 combines with J gene TRBJ2-7, with 8 bases matching TRBD2. CDR1 is ENHRY, CDR2 SYGVKD, per germline. The CDR3 sequence is 13 residues long. V lost 11 bases, J lost 5 bases, and 11 bases stayed unmatched. In DNA form, the CDR3 reads TGTGCCGCCGGGACTAGAATAGTGGACGAGCAGTACTTC. Amino acid sequence: CAAGTRIVDEQYF.

Only one count was recorded for this clone. This rearrangement joins TRBV2 to TRBJ1-5; 7 bases map to TRBD1. Unmatched junction bases numbered 3, after V lost 3 bases and J lost 4 bases. Germline CDR1 and CDR2: SNHLY and FYNNEI. This CDR3 region has 14 residues. CDR3 protein: CASSDHRGNQPQHF. CDR3 DNA sequence: TGTGCCAGCAGTGACCACAGGGGTAATCAGCCCCAGCATTTT. Filled out from reference TRBV2 and TRBJ1-5, the complete variable domain reads EPEVTQTPSHQVTQMGQEVILRCVPISNHLYFYWYRQILGQKVEFLVSFYNNEISEKSEIFDDQFSVERPDGSNFTLKIRSTKLEDSAMYFCASSDHRGNQPQHFGDGTRLSIL.

The chain combines TRBV6-4 with TRBJ1-5, with TRBD1 identical over 8 bases. Germline assignment: CDR1 MRHNA and CDR2 SNTAGT. This CDR3 has 15 amino acids. V dropped 3 bases and J dropped 3; count of bases not matched to a gene: 4. CDR3 in amino acids: CASSETGANNQPQHF. The CDR3 DNA follows: TGTGCCAGCAGTGAGACAGGGGCGAACAATCAGCCCCAGCATTTT.

The V gene is TRBV10-3, the J gene TRBJ2-7, with 8 bases fitting TRBD2. This CDR3 spans 16 amino acids. The V gene end was trimmed by 5 bases and the J gene end by 3 bases; junction bases not matched to a gene: 12. Germline loops: CDR1 ENHRY, CDR2 SYGVKD. This CDR3 is CAISINGAGGSYEQYF. The CDR3 coding sequence is TGTGCCATCAGTATCAATGGGGCGGGAGGCAGCTACGAGCAGTACTTC.

The chain joins TRBV4-1 to TRBJ2-5; the D gene is possibly TRBD2 (6 bases). CDR3 length: 15 amino acids. V dropped 2 bases and J dropped 4 bases, with 14 bases sitting between them. CDR1 is MGHRA and CDR2 is YSYEKL in the germline V gene. The CDR3 region has the DNA TGCGCCAGCAGCCAACCTCTAGCGTTGGCAGAGACCCAGTACTTC. Amino acid sequence: CASSQPLALAETQYF.

The chain recombines TRBV5-1 with TRBJ1-1, with unresolved D. The CDR3 has 17 amino acids. The ends were cut back, 2 bases at V and 0 bases at J, with 17 bases in the middle. The germline CDR1 and CDR2 sequences are SGHRS and YFSETQ. Here the CDR3 DNA reads TGCGCCAGCAGCTTCCTGGGAGGACCCAACATGAACACTGAAGCTTTCTTT. This codes for CASSFLGGPNMNTEAFF.

The V gene is TRBV12-5, the J gene TRBJ2-1, with 14 bases that match TRBD2. With 4 bases clipped from V and 7 bases from J, the junction kept 3 bases outside the gene matches. CDR1 and CDR2 from the germline V gene are LGHNT and FRNRAP. The CDR3 contains 15 residues. The CDR3: CASGSGLAGDNEQFF. The CDR3 DNA reads TGTGCTAGTGGTTCGGGACTAGCGGGAGATAATGAGCAGTTCTTC.

J is TRBJ1-1 and V is TRBV30, with D perhaps TRBD1 (5 bases). CDR1 and CDR2 (germline): GTSNPN, SVGIG (reference sequence). V was pared by 5 bases and J by 8 bases, with 15 bases between. The length of the CDR3 is 12 residues. In nucleotides, the CDR3 is TGTGCCTGGGGTTCCGGGGGATCCGAAGCTTTCTTT. The encoded protein is CAWGSGGSEAFF. Full variable domain (outside the CDR3, taken from reference TRBV30 and TRBJ1-1): SQTIHQWPATLVQPVGSPLSLECTVEGTSNPNLYWYRQAAGRGLQLLFYSVGIGQISSEVPQNLSASRPQDRQFILSSKKLLLSDSGFYLCAWGSGGSEAFFGQGTRLTVV.

The count of this clone is one. The genes are TRBV4-2 and TRBJ2-3, with 8 bases matching TRBD1. The germline V gene encodes CDR1 LGHNA and CDR2 YNFKEQ. J was trimmed by 0 bases and V by 5 bases; bases with no gene match: 7. The CDR3 is 16 residues long. For the CDR3, the DNA is TGTGCCAGCAGCTCCCGGCAGGGGGCTAGCACAGATACGCAGTATTTT. This codes for CASSSRQGASTDTQYF.

The J gene is TRBJ1-5, the V gene TRBV28; 8 bases match TRBD1. The CDR3 contains 15 residues. J was trimmed by 7 bases and V by 3 bases; bases with no gene match: 8. Germline CDR1 reads MDHEN; CDR2 reads SYDVKM. The CDR3 DNA is TGTGCCAGCAGTTTTCTGGACAGGGATAGACAGCCCCAGCATTTT. Amino acids: CASSFLDRDRQPQHF.

The chain employs TRBV7-8 and TRBJ2-5; D is ambiguous. The CDR3 spans 13 residues. Trimming shortened V by 1 base and J by 1 base, and 4 bases separated the two germline ends. CDR1 SGHVS and CDR2 FQNEAQ come from the germline V gene. Here the CDR3 DNA reads TGTGCCAGCAGCTTAGGCAGCCAAGAGACCCAGTACTTC. Protein product: CASSLGSQETQYF.

Here the CDR3 reads CASSGVGGRTEAFF. The CDR3 DNA reads as TGCGCCAGCAGCGGGGTGGGGGGTAGAACTGAAGCTTTCTTT. This chain joins TRBV5-1 and TRBJ1-1, with TRBD1 as a possible D gene (5 bases). The CDR3 is made up of 14 amino acids. V lost 4 bases and J lost 5, with 15 bases in between. The germline gives CDR1 SGHRS, CDR2 YFSETQ.

The CDR3 coding sequence is TGTGCCAGCAGTTTTACTAGAACCGGGGAGCTGTTTTTT. It specifies CASSFTRTGELFF. The chain uses TRBV12-3 or TRBV12-4 and TRBJ2-2; a possible D gene is TRBD2 (5 bases). Trimming removed 3 bases from V and 5 bases from J, with 7 bases in between. This CDR3 is built from 13 residues.

The chain links TRBV10-1 to TRBJ2-3; D possibly corresponds to TRBD2 (5 bases). V gave up 4 bases and J gave up 1 base, with 9 bases separating them. Germline CDR1 reads WNHNN; CDR2 reads SYGVQD (reference sequence). CDR3 length: 14 residues. The CDR3: CASSAGSGTDTQYF. CDR3 nucleotides: TGCGCCAGCAGTGCTGGTAGCGGCACAGATACGCAGTATTTT.

The chain joins TRBV5-6 to TRBJ2-1; 8 positions agree with TRBD2. The CDR3 totals 15 residues. Unmatched junction bases numbered 7, after V lost 1 base and J lost 7 bases. Germline V gene data show CDR1 as SGHDT and CDR2 as YYEEEE. The CDR3 sequence: CASSLKREMTNEQFF. In DNA, the CDR3 is TGTGCCAGCAGCTTGAAGCGGGAGATGACGAATGAGCAGTTCTTC.

This chain links TRBV7-9 with TRBJ1-6; TRBD1 aligns across 9 bases. Germline V gene sequence: CDR1 SEHNR, CDR2 FQNEAQ (reference sequence). CDR3 length: 16 residues. Trimming took 2 bases from V and 11 from J; bases not matched to a gene: 10. The CDR3 DNA reads TGTGCCAGCAGCTTATCAACTGGGACAGGGACTACACCCCTCCACTTT. Translation gives CASSLSTGTGTTPLHF.

The genes are TRBV27 and TRBJ2-3, with 9 bases matching TRBD1. V lost 7 bases and J lost 3; bases outside the gene matches: 5. This CDR3 is built from 14 residues. CDR1 MNHEY and CDR2 SMNVEV come from the germline V gene (reference sequence). CDR3 bases: TGTGCCAGCACTCGGGGACAGGGTACAGATACGCAGTATTTT. It is translated as CASTRGQGTDTQYF.

The rearrangement joins TRBV25-1 to TRBJ2-3, with 9 positions matching TRBD1. J gave up 2 bases and V 1 base, and 10 bases lay outside the gene matches. Germline lookup yields CDR1 MGHDK and CDR2 SYGVNS. The CDR3 contains 18 residues. The CDR3 coding sequence is TGTGCCAGCAGTGAATCAAATACCGGGACAGGGCCCACAGATACGCAGTATTTT. As protein: CASSESNTGTGPTDTQYF. The entire variable domain, with the rest obtained from reference TRBV25-1 and TRBJ2-3, is as follows: EADIYQTPRYLVIGTGKKITLECSQTMGHDKMYWYQQDPGMELHLIHYSYGVNSTEKGDLSSESTVSRIRTEHFPLTLESARPSHTSQYLCASSESNTGTGPTDTQYFGPGTRLTVL.